This TCR beta chain was sequenced for a study of cytomegalovirus exposure and HLA in healthy donors. Regarding the study as a whole: Later analysis suggested most CMV-associated TCR beta chains were HLA-restricted. Later analysis identified several of the most significant clusters that appeared linked to common viral pathogens. Some V segments, including TRBV6-2 and TRBV6-3, were excluded as indistinguishable.

CDR1 and CDR2 (germline): MDHEN, SYDVKM. CDR3 size: 16 residues. The V end lost 2 bases, the J end lost 7 bases, and 18 bases lay between the germline ends. Note on this clone: The antigen is unknown.

Researchers ran the PCR with 60 Vbeta and 13 Jbeta primers. Here immunoSEQ multiplex PCR was the method, and the copy in TCRdb shows in-frame clones only, minus some. The sample carries about 130,000 clones, about 69% recorded once. The sample consisted of PBMCs. This TCR came from a young man in good health and CMV-seronegative. The genes are TRBV28 and TRBJ2-1; perhaps TRBD1 as D (6 bases). DNA for the CDR3: TGTGCCAGCAGTTTAGAGCCAGGGGCGGAGTGGAATGAGCAGTTCTTC. Translation: CASSLEPGAEWNEQFF.